This record covers a single T cell receptor (beta chain). Replicate PCRs from sorted subsets contained around 200 ng DNA, which is around 30,000 T cell genomes. Sequenced by immunoSEQ multiplex PCR; TCRdb stores in-frame clones only, minus some. The sample comprises more than 2 million clones, almost 96% of which are singletons, and around 0.13% rests with the top ten. This sample is part of a study of shared clonotypes between healthy human individuals. This CDR3 spans 14 amino acids. Between the trimmed V and J ends, which lost 3 bases and 4 bases, there was a span of 10 bases. Germline V gene data show CDR1 as SNHLY and CDR2 as FYNNEI.

This TCR was sampled from a young man in good health. Sequencing input: naive CD4+ T cells sorted from blood. Subset specified: CD45RA+ positively selected. The chain links TRBV2 to TRBJ2-1; the D is unclear. The CDR3 is CASSDTATYNEQFF. CDR3 coding DNA: TGTGCCAGCAGTGACACCGCCACATACAATGAGCAGTTCTTC. Based on the CDR3 plus reference TRBV2 and TRBJ2-1, the full variable domain is EPEVTQTPSHQVTQMGQEVILRCVPISNHLYFYWYRQILGQKVEFLVSFYNNEISEKSEIFDDQFSVERPDGSNFTLKIRSTKLEDSAMYFCASSDTATYNEQFFGPGTRLTVL.